What follows are 11 T cell receptor beta chains derived from one specimen sequenced in a study of cytomegalovirus exposure and HLA in healthy donors. Sequenced by immunoSEQ multiplex PCR; TCRdb stores in-frame clones only, minus some. The sample records under 100,000 clones, approximately 95% being singletons. Sample: PBMCs. These TCRs come from a woman younger than 30 in good health and CMV-seronegative.

V gene TRBV7-2 combines with J gene TRBJ1-5; 8 bases fit TRBD1. The germline V gene has CDR1 SGHTA and CDR2 FQGNSA. The CDR3 totals 16 residues. V was clipped by 7 bases and J by 3 bases; unmatched bases: 11. The CDR3 protein is CASTLQGEAINQPQHF. In DNA form, the CDR3 reads TGTGCCAGCACCCTACAGGGGGAGGCGATCAATCAGCCCCAGCATTTT.

The V and J genes are TRBV28 and TRBJ1-2, with a tentative D call TRBD1 (6 bases). The ends were cut back, 6 bases at V and 6 bases at J, with 11 bases in the middle. Germline V gives CDR1 MDHEN, CDR2 SYDVKM. The CDR3 totals 12 residues. This chain's CDR3 is CASRGTGNGYTF. CDR3 nucleotide sequence: TGTGCCAGCAGAGGAACAGGGAATGGCTACACCTTC.

This clone appeared once. The rearrangement uses TRBV6-6 and TRBJ1-1; D not certain. V lost 6 bases, J lost 5 bases, and 10 bases lay in between. Germline V gene data show CDR1 as MNHNY and CDR2 as SVGAGI (reference sequence). The CDR3 runs 12 residues. The DNA for the CDR3 is TGTGCCAGCAGCCCCGGGAGGACTGAAGCTTTCTTT. Translated: CASSPGRTEAFF.

This clone was recorded once. This chain links TRBV5-1 with TRBJ2-5, with D possibly matching TRBD1 (6 bases). The CDR3 has 13 amino acids. From germline, CDR1 is SGHRS and CDR2 YFSETQ. V lost 2 bases and J 5 bases, leaving 10 bases between the germline ends. The CDR3 is CASSLDRLETQYF. The CDR3 nucleotides read TGCGCCAGCAGCTTAGACAGGTTGGAGACCCAGTACTTC.

The gene calls are TRBV7-9 and TRBJ1-2, with TRBD1 as a possible D gene (5 bases). Germline V gives CDR1 SEHNR, CDR2 FQNEAQ (reference sequence). V was trimmed by 5 bases and J by 5 bases, leaving 18 bases between them. CDR3 length: 15 residues. Here the CDR3 DNA reads TGTGCCAGCAGCCCCTCTGGGGCAGGCACTTATGGCTACACCTTC. Its protein is CASSPSGAGTYGYTF.

This chain links TRBV4-3 with TRBJ2-7, with 9 bases identical to TRBD2. The junction had 4 bases not matched to a gene; V was cut back by 1 base and J by 0 bases. This CDR3 has 16 amino acids. CDR1 is LGHNA, CDR2 YSLEER, per germline. DNA for the CDR3: TGCGCCAGCAGCCAAGTTGCGGGGGGGAGCTCCTACGAGCAGTACTTC. Amino acid sequence: CASSQVAGGSSYEQYF.

The chain carries TRBV5-1 and TRBJ1-3; D is uncertain. The V gene lost 3 bases and the J gene lost 3 bases, with 13 bases spanning the gap. There are 15 residues in the CDR3. CDR1 is SGHRS and CDR2 is YFSETQ in the germline V gene. The chain's CDR3 is CASSSEISGGNTIYF. In DNA, the CDR3 is TGCGCCAGCAGCTCAGAGATATCGGGTGGAAACACCATATATTTT. Based on the CDR3 plus reference TRBV5-1 and TRBJ1-3, the full variable domain is KAGVTQTPRYLIKTRGQQVTLSCSPISGHRSVSWYQQTPGQGLQFLFEYFSETQRNKGNFPGRFSGRQFSNSRSEMNVSTLELGDSALYLCASSSEISGGNTIYFGEGSWLTVV.

Regarding this clone: Mismatch with germline at one junction end may stem from a read error. The rearrangement joins TRBV28 to TRBJ2-1, with TRBD2 matching over 7 bases. Germline V gene data show CDR1 as MDHEN and CDR2 as SYDVKM. The CDR3 spans 12 residues. The CDR3 coding sequence is TGTGCCAGCAGTTTGGGGGGGACTGGCCCCGTCTTC. Residues: CASSLGGTGPVF.

V gene TRBV10-3 combines with J gene TRBJ2-3; 9 bases agree with TRBD1. CDR3 size: 16 residues. V shed 8 bases and J 0 bases; nucleotides not matched to a gene: 9. Germline CDR1 is ENHRY and CDR2 is SYGVKD. DNA for the CDR3: TGTGCCATCGGACAGGGGATGGTCGAAAGCACAGATACGCAGTATTTT. Protein product: CAIGQGMVESTDTQYF.

V gene TRBV5-4 combines with J gene TRBJ2-1, with D perhaps TRBD1 (5 bases). The CDR3 is 14 amino acids. Germline-derived CDR1 and CDR2 are SGHNT and YYREEE (reference sequence). V was cut by 1 base and J by 13 bases, with 18 bases left in between. CDR3 region: CASSLPHGGASQFF. CDR3 coding DNA: TGTGCCAGCAGCTTGCCACACGGTGGGGCCTCACAGTTCTTC.

The V and J genes are TRBV5-4 and TRBJ2-1; TRBD2 agrees at 8 bases. The V gene's germline CDR1 is SGHNT and CDR2 YYREEE (reference sequence). Trimming took 9 bases from V and 4 from J; bases not matched to a gene: 6. There are 13 residues in the CDR3. This chain's CDR3 is CATRAGGYNEQFF. The DNA of the CDR3 is TGTGCCACAAGGGCGGGGGGATACAATGAGCAGTTCTTC.